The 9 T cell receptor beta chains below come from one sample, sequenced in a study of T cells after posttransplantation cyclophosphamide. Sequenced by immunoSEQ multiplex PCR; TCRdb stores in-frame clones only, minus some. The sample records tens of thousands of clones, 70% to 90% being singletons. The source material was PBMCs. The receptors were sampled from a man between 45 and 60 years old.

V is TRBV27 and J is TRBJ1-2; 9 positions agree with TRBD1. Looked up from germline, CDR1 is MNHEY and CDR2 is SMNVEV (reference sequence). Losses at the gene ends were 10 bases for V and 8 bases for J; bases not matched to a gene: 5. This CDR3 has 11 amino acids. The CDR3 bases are TGTGCCACCGGACAGGGGAACGGCTACACCTTC. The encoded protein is CATGQGNGYTF.

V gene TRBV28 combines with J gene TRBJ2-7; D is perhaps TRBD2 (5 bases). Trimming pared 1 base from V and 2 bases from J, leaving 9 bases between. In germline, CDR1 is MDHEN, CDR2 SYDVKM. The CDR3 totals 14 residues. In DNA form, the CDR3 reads TGTGCCAGCAGTTTATTGTCTAGCACCTACGAGCAGTACTTC. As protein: CASSLLSSTYEQYF.

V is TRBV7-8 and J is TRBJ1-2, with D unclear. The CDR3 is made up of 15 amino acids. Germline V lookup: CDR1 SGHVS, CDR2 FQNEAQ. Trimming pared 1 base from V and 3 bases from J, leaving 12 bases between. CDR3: CASSLDWLVDYGYTF. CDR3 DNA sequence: TGTGCCAGCAGCTTAGATTGGCTCGTCGACTATGGCTACACCTTC.

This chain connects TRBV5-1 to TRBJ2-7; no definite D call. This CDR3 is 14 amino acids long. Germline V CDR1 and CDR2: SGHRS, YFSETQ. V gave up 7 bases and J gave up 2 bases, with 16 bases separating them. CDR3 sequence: CASAPPRRPYEQYF. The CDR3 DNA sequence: TGCGCCAGCGCCCCCCCCAGGCGCCCCTACGAGCAGTACTTC.

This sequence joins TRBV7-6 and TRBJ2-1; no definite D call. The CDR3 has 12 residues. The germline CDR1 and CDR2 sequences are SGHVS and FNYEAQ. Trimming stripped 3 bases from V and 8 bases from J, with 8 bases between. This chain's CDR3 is CASSFFRHEQFF. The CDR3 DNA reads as TGTGCCAGCAGCTTTTTCCGTCATGAGCAGTTCTTC.

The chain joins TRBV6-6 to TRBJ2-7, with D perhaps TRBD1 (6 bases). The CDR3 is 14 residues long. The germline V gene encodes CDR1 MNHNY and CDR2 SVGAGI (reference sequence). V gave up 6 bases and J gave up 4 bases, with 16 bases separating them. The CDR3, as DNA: TGTGCCAGCAGCCTCCTTGACAGGTGGTACGAGCAGTACTTC. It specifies CASSLLDRWYEQYF.

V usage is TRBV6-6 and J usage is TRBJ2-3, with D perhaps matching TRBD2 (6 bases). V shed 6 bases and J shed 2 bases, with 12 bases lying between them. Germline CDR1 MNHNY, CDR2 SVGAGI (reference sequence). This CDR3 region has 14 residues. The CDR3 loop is CASRGGPNTDTQYF. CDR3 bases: TGTGCCAGCAGAGGAGGGCCCAACACAGATACGCAGTATTTT.

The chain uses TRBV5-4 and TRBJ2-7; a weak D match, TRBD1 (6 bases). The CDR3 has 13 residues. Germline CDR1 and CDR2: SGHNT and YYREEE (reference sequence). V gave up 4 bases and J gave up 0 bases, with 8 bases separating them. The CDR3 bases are TGTGCCAGCAGCCCCAGGGGCTCCTACGAGCAGTACTTC. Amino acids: CASSPRGSYEQYF.

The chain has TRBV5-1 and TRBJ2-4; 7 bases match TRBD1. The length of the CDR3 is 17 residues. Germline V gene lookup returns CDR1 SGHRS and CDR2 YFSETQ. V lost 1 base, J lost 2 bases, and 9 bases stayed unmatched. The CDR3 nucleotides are TGCGCCAGCAGCTTGTCTGAGGGGGCTATTACCAAAAACATTCAGTACTTC. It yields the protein CASSLSEGAITKNIQYF.